This TCR beta chain was sequenced for a study of T cell responses to AZD1222 COVID-19 vaccine. Broader study findings: Sampling captured repertoires only after the peak T cell response.

Second doses were pooled across both intervals (about 4 or about 12 weeks). Regarding this clone: Its specificity is unknown. Relative to the germline gene, one junction end is altered; a read error may explain this.

Assay: immunoSEQ multiplex PCR; the TCRdb copy retains only in-frame clones and omits some. Altogether about 84,000 clones are present, roughly 85% being singletons, with the ten largest covering about 9.9%. The material was peripheral blood, obtained 28 days after the second AZD1222 dose. The receptor was isolated from an adult who received the AZD1222 COVID-19 vaccine.

The CDR3 region is CASGQAGEGREAFF. DNA for the CDR3: TGTGCCAGCGGCCAAGCAGGCGAGGGGCGTGAAGCTTTCTTT. The rearrangement uses TRBV16 and TRBJ1-1; perhaps TRBD1 as D (5 bases). This CDR3 has 14 amino acids. CDR1 KGHSY and CDR2 FQNENV come from the germline V gene.